The T cell receptor (beta chain) described here comes from a study of OX40 agonist ivuxolimab in advanced cancers. CDR1 is MNHEY and CDR2 is SMNVEV in the germline V gene (reference sequence). The CDR3 covers 15 residues. Trimming shortened V by 0 bases and J by 2 bases, and 11 bases separated the two germline ends. Produced via immunoSEQ multiplex PCR; TCRdb's table is partial and in-frame only. The sample has tens of thousands of clones; approximately 90% are singletons. Sequencing used CD4+ or CD8+ T cells sorted from blood, obtained in a trial of the OX40 agonist ivuxolimab. The V call is TRBV27, the J call TRBJ2-7, with D maybe TRBD1 (5 bases). The TCR sequence derives from an adult with an advanced solid tumor such as melanoma, head and neck, liver or kidney cancer. CDR3 sequence reads: CASSLSGQGPYEQYF. CDR3 coding DNA: TGTGCCAGCAGTTTATCGGGTCAGGGCCCCTACGAGCAGTACTTC.